The 3 T cell receptor beta chains below were found in one sample sequenced in a study of identical twins. TCRdb analysed the 5' RACE reads with MiXCR anew, one entry per CDR3 protein. The sample has about 530,000 distinct CDR3 sequences; approximately 20% are singletons. This sample also appeared in a second study, on yellow fever vaccine responses in identical twins.

Material for sequencing was CD4+ T cells sorted from blood. The receptors come from a young woman in good health.

This clonotype showed up just a few times. The CDR3 DNA follows: TGTGCCAGCAGCTCTAGACGGGGGAAAACCAATGAGCAGTTCTTC. It codes for CASSSRRGKTNEQFF. The V and J genes are TRBV7-9 and TRBJ2-1, with D possibly matching TRBD2 (6 bases). The germline V gene encodes CDR1 SEHNR and CDR2 FQNEAQ (reference sequence). V shed 4 bases and J shed 6 bases, with 16 bases lying between them. CDR3 length equals 15 residues.

Ten or more counts support this clonotype. V and J are TRBV3-1 and TRBJ1-2, with a possible D match to TRBD1 (5 bases). With 6 bases removed from V and 2 bases from J, the gap between germline ends came to 7 bases. This CDR3 region has 12 residues. Germline CDR1 and CDR2: LGHDT and YNNKEL (reference sequence). The CDR3 region is CASSQGNYGYTF. In nucleotides, the CDR3 is TGTGCCAGCAGTCAGGGAAACTATGGCTACACCTTC.

The chain combines TRBV11-1 with TRBJ2-7, with TRBD1 as a possible D gene (5 bases). Germline values: CDR1 SGHAT, CDR2 FQDESV (reference sequence). This CDR3 spans 14 amino acids. V shed 8 bases and J shed 0 bases, with 14 bases lying between them. The CDR3 DNA reads as TGTGCCAGCTCTTTAGGGGTCGGCTCCTACGAGCAGTACGTC. It codes for CASSLGVGSYEQYV.